This entry features one T cell receptor (beta chain) sequence. What it binds is not known. An equimolar mix of two oligonucleotides served as the beta constant-region primer for TRBC1 and TRBC2. Ligated cDNA was amplified by four rounds of PCR with nested alpha and beta constant-region primers and SP2. TCRdb re-called the UMI-ligation and nested PCR reads with MiXCR, one entry per CDR3 protein. The data hold 98,000 or so distinct CDR3 sequences, with roughly 14% observed a single time. Alpha and beta libraries were amplified separately from the second PCR onward. CD4 T cells were positively selected, then CD8 T cells from the CD4-negative fraction. Cells stained for CD3, CD4, CD8, CD45RA, CD27 and viability were sorted into four CD45RA/CD27 subsets. The germline gives CDR1 ENHRY, CDR2 SYGVKD. The CDR3 sequence is 18 residues long. Trimming pared 3 bases from V and 0 bases from J, leaving 17 bases between.

This sample was taken from a study of naive and memory T cell subsets. Whole-study findings and limits: A few larger clonotypes appeared in naive repertoires, especially CD8, possibly memory cells re-expressing CD45RA.

The chain joins TRBV10-3 to TRBJ2-2; D perhaps matches TRBD1 (6 bases). Sequenced input: naive CD8+ T cells from blood. The origin of this receptor is a human donor in good health. The CDR3 loop is CAISDHSQGTPNTGELFF. CDR3 nucleotide sequence: TGTGCCATCAGTGACCACAGTCAGGGGACACCGAACACCGGGGAGCTGTTTTTT.